This T cell receptor (beta chain) emerged from a study of tumor and adjacent non-tumor tissue in lung cancer. No cell sorting was done before RNA was extracted from the tissue. The CDR3 sequence is 14 residues long. CDR1 MNHNS and CDR2 SASEGT come from the germline V gene. After removal of 7 bases from V and 15 bases from J, the junction contained 16 bases not matched to a gene. Notes on the study in general: Compared with tumor, normal lung showed significantly lower TCR diversity.

A modified ARM-PCR protocol with three rounds of nested PCR amplified TCRbeta. TCRdb passed the multiplex PCR reads through MiXCR, listing each CDR3 protein once. The data contain about 76,000 distinct CDR3 sequences, around two thirds of them singletons. Concerning this clonotype: Its antigen is not known.

Input material: lung tumor tissue. The sequence came from a woman in her seventies with non-small cell lung cancer. The V gene is TRBV6-1, the J gene TRBJ2-2; the match to TRBD1 covers 8 bases. CDR3 nucleotides: TGTGCCAGCACCCCGACAGGGGAGGTCGGGGTGTTGTTTTTT. It translates to CASTPTGEVGVLFF.